This T cell receptor beta chain was recovered during a study of blood T cell repertoires in COVID-19. As for the study in general: Acute and convalescent COVID-19 specimens originated in the United States, Italy and Spain.

This clone was recorded once. The germline V gene encodes CDR1 LGHNA and CDR2 YNFKEQ. This CDR3 region has 16 residues. Unmatched junction bases numbered 5, after V lost 1 base and J lost 5 bases. Original processing methods: Reference gene primer amplification gave nucleated cell count estimates. TCRdb's table, derived via immunoSEQ multiplex PCR, lists solely in-frame clones and lacks some. The V and J calls and the clone size are those of that table, but D and trimming were determined from the DNA. The sample shows fewer than 65,000 clones, 70% to 85% of them seen only once. Sequencing used peripheral blood. This sequence originates from a man aged 55 to 69 with acute or convalescent COVID-19. The chain links TRBV4-2 to TRBJ2-1; the match to TRBD2 covers 10 bases. This CDR3 reads CASSQGPSGGDNEQFF. In DNA, the CDR3 is TGTGCCAGCAGCCAAGGGCCTAGCGGGGGCGACAATGAGCAGTTCTTC.